This T cell receptor (beta chain) was recorded in a study of blood T cell repertoires in COVID-19 (TCRdb year 2020). About the investigation overall: Collaborator samples came from the United States, Italy and Spain and covered acute and convalescent phases of COVID-19. The material from the prospective study consisted of cDNA or gDNA derived from T cells, B-cell-depleted T cells, or PBMCs. Deeply sampled blood TCRbeta repertoires from subjects exposed to, actively infected with, or recovered from COVID-19 were included in the dataset. The repertoires were made available in a free public database intended to serve as a resource for research on the immune response to SARS-CoV-2. The samples were drawn from two sources: the first 160 participants of the ongoing ImmuneRACE study, and 950 to 1,500 subjects contributed by 6 global collaborators. The sample metadata nearly always contained a de-identified subject ID, COVID-19 status, age in years and sex. HLA class I and class II types, where available, came from metadata supplied by the sample provider rather than from assay-based typing.

TCRbeta CDR3 regions were amplified from genomic DNA using the immunoSEQ Assay, a bias-controlled multiplex PCR. The published analysis was carried out like this. The number of nucleated cells in each sample was estimated by amplification of reference gene primers within the assay. To quantify the absolute abundance of each unique TCRbeta CDR3 rearrangement, sequence reads were collapsed and filtered. For each sample, productive Simpson clonality was calculated by taking the square root of Simpson's diversity index across productive rearrangements. Held by TCRdb, this immuneACCESS table contains in-frame sequences only and omits some clones. Under half of the omission traces to an unresolved V gene where checked; the cause of the rest is unknown. D and trimming were read from the DNA, whereas the V and J calls and clone size are those reported in that table. The sample contains 300,000 or so clones, about nine tenths of them found a single time. Jointly, the top ten make up 2.9% of the sample.

The full study reports these points: Clinical and demographic metadata were provided uncurated, with the amount varying by source and participant.

Participants in the prospective study were enrolled through a virtual design, were aged roughly 18 to 100 years, and lived in approximately 25 United States geographic areas. In the prospective study, participants were assigned to cohorts based on the clinical history participants reported in a screening survey and a study questionnaire. Exposed participants had been in contact with someone with a PCR-confirmed or clinician-diagnosed COVID-19 case within 2 weeks of study entry. In the prospective study, whole blood, serum and a nasopharyngeal or oropharyngeal swab were collected from each participant by mobile phlebotomists. Prospective study participants could optionally give additional blood draws and questionnaires over a roughly two-month period. Prospective study blood samples were shipped either frozen or at room temperature before DNA extraction. CDR1 and CDR2 (SGHVS, FQNEAQ) derive from the germline V gene. Deletion took 3 bases off V and 2 bases off J, with a span of 14 bases between the germline ends. From its cysteine to its phenylalanine, the CDR3 spans 15 amino acids. Left in the record is the CDR3 DNA by itself, 45 bases read in frame from the first base.

This clone was counted once. It has no known antigen specificity. One base away there is no much larger clone; base qualities are not given. The receptor was isolated from a woman aged 45-60 years who had been exposed to COVID-19. This sequence uses TRBV7-8 and TRBJ2-7, with no D gene named confidently. The sample comprised PBMCs or T cells enriched from blood (not recorded which). The nucleotides read TGTGCCAGCAGCTTGATGGAGATGGGTCCCTACGAGCAGTACTTC. The translation is CASSLMEMGPYEQYF.